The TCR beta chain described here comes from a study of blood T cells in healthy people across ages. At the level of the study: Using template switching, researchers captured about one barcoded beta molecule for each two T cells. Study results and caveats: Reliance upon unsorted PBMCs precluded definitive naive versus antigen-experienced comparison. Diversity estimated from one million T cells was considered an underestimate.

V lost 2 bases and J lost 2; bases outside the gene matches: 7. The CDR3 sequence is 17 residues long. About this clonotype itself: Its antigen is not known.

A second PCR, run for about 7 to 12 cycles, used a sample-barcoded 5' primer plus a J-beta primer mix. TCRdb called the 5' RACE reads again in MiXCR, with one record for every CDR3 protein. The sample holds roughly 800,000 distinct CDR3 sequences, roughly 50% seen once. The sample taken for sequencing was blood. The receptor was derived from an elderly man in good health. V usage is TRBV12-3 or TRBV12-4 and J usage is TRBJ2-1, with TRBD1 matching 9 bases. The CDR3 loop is CASSLRGTGRAYNEQFF. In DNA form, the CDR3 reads TGTGCCAGCAGTTTAAGGGGGACAGGGAGGGCCTACAATGAGCAGTTCTTC.